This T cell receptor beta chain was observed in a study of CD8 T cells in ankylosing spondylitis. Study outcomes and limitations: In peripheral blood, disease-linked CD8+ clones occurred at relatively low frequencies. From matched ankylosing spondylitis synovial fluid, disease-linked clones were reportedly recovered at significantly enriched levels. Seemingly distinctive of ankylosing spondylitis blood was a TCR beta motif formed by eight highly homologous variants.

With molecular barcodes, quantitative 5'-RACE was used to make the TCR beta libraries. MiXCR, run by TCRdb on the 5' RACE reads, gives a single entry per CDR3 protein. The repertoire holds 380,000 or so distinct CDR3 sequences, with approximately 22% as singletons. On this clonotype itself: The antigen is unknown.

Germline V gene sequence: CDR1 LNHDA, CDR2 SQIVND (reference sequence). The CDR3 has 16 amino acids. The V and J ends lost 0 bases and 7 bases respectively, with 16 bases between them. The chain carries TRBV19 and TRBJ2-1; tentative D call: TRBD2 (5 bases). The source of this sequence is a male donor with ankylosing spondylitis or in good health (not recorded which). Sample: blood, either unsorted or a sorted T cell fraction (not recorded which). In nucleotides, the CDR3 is TGTGCCAGTAGTATAGACCGGAAGCAGAGAGGGAATGAGCAGTTCTTC. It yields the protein CASSIDRKQRGNEQFF.